This is a list of T cell receptor beta chains from one sample in a study of blood T cell repertoires in COVID-19. Profiled with immunoSEQ multiplex PCR; TCRdb holds only in-frame clones, not every one. This table has 300,000 to 400,000 clones, roughly 87% appearing once. The sequenced sample was peripheral blood. All receptors derive from a man aged 45-65 years with active or convalescent COVID-19. CDR3s include the opening cysteine and the closing phenylalanine or tryptophan. A D gene is named only where the DNA matches it firmly. Expanded clones get a size class; other rows say once, few or many, or leave the size out.

v_gene,j_gene,abundance,d_gene,CDR3aa,CDR3nt
TRBV4-1,TRBJ1-2,-,-,CASSQGQNYGYTF,TGCGCCAGCAGCCAAGGACAGAACTATGGCTACACCTTC
TRBV11-2,TRBJ2-3,once,-,CASSLGRVATQYF,TGTGCCAGCAGCTTAGGGAGGGTTGCGACGCAGTATTTT
TRBV5-1,TRBJ2-1,once,TRBD1,CASSLGQGLNNEQFF,TGCGCCAGCAGCTTGGGACAGGGTCTCAACAATGAGCAGTTCTTC
TRBV19,TRBJ2-7,-,TRBD1,CASSPMGQASYEQYF,TGTGCCAGTAGTCCGATGGGACAGGCGTCCTACGAGCAGTACTTC
TRBV28,TRBJ1-1,-,-,CASSLTGVGTEAFF,TGTGCCAGCAGTTTAACGGGGGTTGGCACTGAAGCTTTCTTT
TRBV10-3,TRBJ1-1,once,TRBD1,CAISAGRTGGEDTEAFF,TGTGCCATCAGTGCTGGGAGGACAGGGGGCGAGGACACTGAAGCTTTCTTT
TRBV28,TRBJ1-2,-,-,CASSFGEGYGYTF,TGTGCCAGCAGTTTTGGGGAGGGCTATGGCTACACCTTC
TRBV7-2,TRBJ2-1,-,TRBD2,CASSNQRTSGGQGGQFF,TGTGCCAGCAGCAACCAACGGACTAGCGGGGGCCAAGGCGGGCAGTTCTTC
TRBV6-5,TRBJ1-1,-,TRBD1,CASSRQGTFDTEAFF,TGTGCCAGCAGTAGACAGGGGACGTTTGACACTGAAGCTTTCTTT
TRBV25-1,TRBJ2-2,-,-,CASSDSRGWYTGELFF,TGTGCCAGCAGTGATTCCAGGGGTTGGTACACCGGGGAGCTGTTTTTT
TRBV19,TRBJ2-1,-,-,CASSFPLGASAYNEQFF,TGTGCCAGTAGTTTCCCCCTAGGGGCTAGCGCTTACAATGAGCAGTTCTTC
TRBV3-1/TRBV3-2,TRBJ2-2,-,-,CASSQAGENTGELFF,TGTGCCAGCAGCCAAGCGGGAGAGAACACCGGGGAGCTGTTTTTT
TRBV5-4,TRBJ1-5,-,-,CASSRESNQPQHF,TGTGCCAGCAGCCGTGAGAGCAATCAGCCCCAGCATTTT
TRBV5-1,TRBJ2-2,-,-,CASSFRTQQGNTGELFF,TGCGCCAGCAGCTTTCGGACCCAACAGGGAAACACCGGGGAGCTGTTTTTT
TRBV4-3,TRBJ2-1,-,-,CASSQSRESNEQFF,TGCGCCAGCAGCCAATCCAGGGAATCAAATGAGCAGTTCTTC
TRBV6-2/TRBV6-3,TRBJ1-5,-,-,CASRYLPNSNQPQHF,TGTGCCAGCCGTTACCTTCCCAACTCCAATCAGCCCCAGCATTTT
TRBV2,TRBJ2-1,-,TRBD2,CASGPSGRAVNEQFF,TGTGCCAGCGGCCCGTCCGGGAGGGCTGTTAATGAGCAGTTCTTC
TRBV4-1,TRBJ1-4,-,-,CASSQDRDFNEKLFF,TGCGCCAGCAGCCAGGACCGGGACTTTAATGAAAAACTGTTTTTT
TRBV19,TRBJ1-6,-,-,CASSNGQGNSPLHF,TGTGCCAGTAGTAACGGGCAGGGAAATTCACCCCTCCACTTT
TRBV7-8,TRBJ1-1,-,TRBD1,CASSRQGGDTEAFF,TGTGCCAGCAGCAGGCAGGGGGGTGACACTGAAGCTTTCTTT
TRBV6-5,TRBJ1-4,-,TRBD1,CASEPQDRRGEKLFF,TGTGCCAGCGAACCCCAGGACAGGAGGGGTGAAAAACTGTTTTTT
TRBV28,TRBJ1-3,-,TRBD1,CASTPEGATGNTIYF,TGTGCCAGCACCCCTGAGGGGGCGACTGGAAACACCATATATTTT
TRBV13,TRBJ1-2,-,-,CASSLVGGFNYGYTF,TGTGCCAGCAGCTTAGTGGGGGGATTTAACTATGGCTACACCTTC
TRBV7-8,TRBJ2-5,-,TRBD1,CASSYPTGGVAETQYF,TGTGCCAGCAGCTACCCAACAGGGGGTGTAGCGGAGACCCAGTACTTC
TRBV18,TRBJ1-1,-,-,CASSPSGGLRTEAFF,TGTGCCAGCTCACCATCCGGGGGGCTGAGGACTGAAGCTTTCTTT
TRBV19,TRBJ2-1,-,TRBD2,CASSPQEAGYNEQFF,TGTGCCAGTAGTCCCCAGGAAGCGGGGTACAATGAGCAGTTCTTC
TRBV19,TRBJ2-2,-,-,CASISTGGRDTGELFF,TGTGCCAGTATCAGTACCGGAGGACGGGACACCGGGGAGCTGTTTTTT
TRBV2,TRBJ1-1,-,TRBD1,CASIETGGGAEAFF,TGTGCCAGCATTGAGACAGGGGGCGGTGCTGAAGCTTTCTTT
TRBV5-1,TRBJ2-5,-,TRBD1,CASSPNSGQFQETQYF,TGCGCCAGCAGCCCGAACTCGGGACAGTTCCAAGAGACCCAGTACTTC
TRBV28,TRBJ1-1,-,-,CASSLLTEAFF,TGTGCCAGCAGTTTACTCACTGAAGCTTTCTTT
TRBV29-1,TRBJ2-1,-,TRBD2,CSVGVAGVWNEQFF,TGCAGCGTTGGGGTAGCGGGAGTTTGGAATGAGCAGTTCTTC
TRBV5-4,TRBJ1-6,once,-,CASSLSSGRDSTLHF,TGTGCCAGCAGCTTAAGTTCAGGGAGGGATTCAACCCTCCACTTT
TRBV10-3,TRBJ2-7,-,-,CAISESAEQYF,TGTGCCATCAGTGAGTCGGCTGAGCAGTACTTC
TRBV27,TRBJ2-3,once,TRBD2,CASSPSGRGDTQYF,TGTGCCAGCAGTCCGAGCGGGAGAGGAGATACGCAGTATTTT
TRBV4-1,TRBJ1-2,-,TRBD1,CASSHPRTRDRGHGYTF,TGCGCCAGCAGCCATCCTCGTACGAGGGACAGGGGGCATGGCTACACCTTC
TRBV21-1,TRBJ2-1,-,-,CASSKVNRDSHINEQFF,TGTGCCAGCAGCAAAGTAAACCGGGACTCCCACATCAATGAGCAGTTCTTC
TRBV5-6,TRBJ1-2,-,TRBD1,CASRTGGAGYGYTF,TGTGCCAGCAGGACAGGGGGCGCGGGCTATGGCTACACCTTC
TRBV6-2/TRBV6-3,TRBJ2-1,-,TRBD1,CASSQTGGSYNEQFF,TGTGCCAGCAGCCAAACAGGGGGCTCCTACAATGAGCAGTTCTTC
TRBV2,TRBJ2-5,-,TRBD1,CASNGGQGGPQETQYF,TGTGCCAGCAATGGGGGACAGGGGGGCCCCCAAGAGACCCAGTACTTC
TRBV3-1/TRBV3-2,TRBJ2-7,-,-,CASSPFNGGQYF,TGTGCCAGCAGTCCGTTTAACGGTGGGCAGTACTTC
TRBV6-1,TRBJ2-7,-,TRBD2,CASSDTSGGYEQYF,TGTGCCAGCAGTGACACTAGCGGGGGCTACGAGCAGTACTTC
TRBV24-1,TRBJ2-1,-,-,CATSSGNEQFF,TGTGCCACAAGCAGCGGCAATGAGCAGTTCTTC
TRBV19,TRBJ1-1,once,TRBD1,CASSAQQGKGTEAFF,TGTGCCAGTAGTGCCCAACAGGGGAAGGGCACTGAAGCTTTCTTT